The text below deals with one TCR beta chain. This record belongs to a study of OX40 agonist ivuxolimab in advanced cancers. TCRdb's copy holds only in-frame clones and misses some; the assay was immunoSEQ multiplex PCR. The sample includes some 80,000 clones, 80% to 95% of them seen just once. This material consisted of CD4+ or CD8+ T cells sorted from blood, taken in a trial of the OX40 agonist ivuxolimab. This clonotype was sampled from an adult with an advanced solid tumor such as melanoma, head and neck, liver or kidney cancer.

The CDR3 sequence is CASSLLRDTDTQYF. The CDR3 bases are TGTGCCAGCAGCTTATTGAGGGACACAGATACGCAGTATTTT. The chain employs TRBV11-2 and TRBJ2-3; D possibly corresponds to TRBD2 (5 bases). V lost 2 bases, J lost 2 bases, and 8 bases lay in between. Germline assignment: CDR1 SGHAT and CDR2 FQNNGV. The CDR3 is made up of 14 amino acids.